The text below deals with one T cell receptor (beta chain). The data were taken from a study of T cell responses to AZD1222 COVID-19 vaccine. Data came from immunoSEQ multiplex PCR; TCRdb stores just in-frame clones and leaves some out. In the table there are about 110,000 clones, roughly 89% of which are singletons. V lost 5 bases, J lost 0 bases, and 4 bases stayed unmatched. Germline assignment: CDR1 MDHEN and CDR2 SYDVKM. There are 15 residues in the CDR3. This sequence joins TRBV28 and TRBJ2-4; 7 bases align to TRBD1. Sequenced here: peripheral blood, sampled 28 days after the second AZD1222 dose. This TCR was recovered from an adult who received the AZD1222 COVID-19 vaccine. CDR3: CASSAGGLAKNIQYF. CDR3 nucleotides: TGTGCCAGCAGTGCAGGGGGATTAGCCAAAAACATTCAGTACTTC.